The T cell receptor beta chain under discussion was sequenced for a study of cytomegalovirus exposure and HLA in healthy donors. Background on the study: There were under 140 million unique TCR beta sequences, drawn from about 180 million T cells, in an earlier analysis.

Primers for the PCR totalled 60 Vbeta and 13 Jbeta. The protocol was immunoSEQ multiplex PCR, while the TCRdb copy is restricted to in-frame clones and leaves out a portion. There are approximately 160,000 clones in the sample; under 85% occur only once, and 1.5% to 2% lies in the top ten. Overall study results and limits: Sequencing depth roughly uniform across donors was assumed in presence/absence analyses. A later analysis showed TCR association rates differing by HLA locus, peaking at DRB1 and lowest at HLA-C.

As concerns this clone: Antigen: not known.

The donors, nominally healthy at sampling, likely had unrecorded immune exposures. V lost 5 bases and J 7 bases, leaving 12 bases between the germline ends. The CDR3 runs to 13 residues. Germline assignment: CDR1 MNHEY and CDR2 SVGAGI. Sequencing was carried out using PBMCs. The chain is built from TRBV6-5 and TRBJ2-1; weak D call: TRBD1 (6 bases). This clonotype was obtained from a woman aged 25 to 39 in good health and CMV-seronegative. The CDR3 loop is CASSHRVKNEQFF. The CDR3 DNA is TGTGCCAGCAGTCACAGGGTTAAGAATGAGCAGTTCTTC.